These T cell receptor beta chains were read from a single sample in a study of blood T cells in healthy people across ages. TCRdb re-called the 5' RACE reads with MiXCR, one entry per CDR3 protein. The sample has around 790,000 distinct CDR3 sequences, 40% to 50% seen once. Sequencing input: blood. The source of these receptors is a man in his 60s in good health. Both conserved end residues are part of each CDR3. A D gene is named only where the DNA matches it firmly. Part of the rows lack a size; the others show once, few, many or a class for expanded clones.

d_call: TRBD2; j_call: TRBJ2-7; clone_size: .; v_call: TRBV2; cdr3_aa: CATQRERGAGEQYF; cdr3_nt: TGTGCCACCCAGAGAGAGCGGGGGGCAGGGGAGCAGTACTTC
d_call: TRBD2; j_call: TRBJ2-4; clone_size: .; v_call: TRBV2; cdr3_aa: CASSVFTGGQYF; cdr3_nt: TGTGCCAGCAGTGTCTTCACCGGGGGGCAGTACTTC
d_call: .; j_call: TRBJ2-7; clone_size: .; v_call: TRBV7-8; cdr3_aa: CASSAYREKDEQYF; cdr3_nt: TGTGCCAGCAGCGCCTACAGGGAAAAGGACGAGCAGTACTTC
d_call: TRBD2; j_call: TRBJ2-5; clone_size: once; v_call: TRBV20-1; cdr3_aa: CSARPGLAGGQETQYF; cdr3_nt: TGCAGTGCTAGGCCTGGACTAGCGGGGGGCCAAGAGACCCAGTACTTC
d_call: .; j_call: TRBJ2-1; clone_size: .; v_call: TRBV27; cdr3_aa: CASSLGGQKQFF; cdr3_nt: TGTGCCAGCAGTTTGGGTGGACAGAAGCAGTTCTTC
d_call: TRBD1; j_call: TRBJ2-3; clone_size: few; v_call: TRBV12-5; cdr3_aa: CASGLGQGANPDTQYF; cdr3_nt: TGTGCTAGTGGTTTGGGACAGGGGGCGAATCCGGATACGCAGTATTTT
d_call: .; j_call: TRBJ2-7; clone_size: .; v_call: TRBV4-3; cdr3_aa: CASSQDARGSNEQYF; cdr3_nt: TGCGCCAGCAGCCAAGATGCCAGGGGATCGAACGAGCAGTACTTC
d_call: .; j_call: TRBJ2-6; clone_size: .; v_call: TRBV4-3; cdr3_aa: CASSQSLGSGANVLTF; cdr3_nt: TGCGCCAGCAGCCAATCCCTGGGTTCTGGGGCCAACGTCCTGACTTTC
d_call: .; j_call: TRBJ1-5; clone_size: .; v_call: TRBV27; cdr3_aa: CASSFRENQPQHF; cdr3_nt: TGTGCCAGCAGTTTCAGGGAGAATCAGCCCCAGCATTTT
d_call: .; j_call: TRBJ2-7; clone_size: .; v_call: TRBV5-1; cdr3_aa: CASSPAPGMDEQYF; cdr3_nt: TGCGCCAGCAGCCCCGCGCCGGGTATGGACGAGCAGTACTTC
d_call: TRBD1; j_call: TRBJ2-7; clone_size: many; v_call: TRBV30; cdr3_aa: CACTDRFGYEQYF; cdr3_nt: TGTGCCTGCACGGACAGGTTTGGGTACGAGCAGTACTTC
d_call: TRBD2; j_call: TRBJ2-6; clone_size: .; v_call: TRBV7-2; cdr3_aa: CASSAKAGGGANVLTF; cdr3_nt: TGTGCCAGCAGCGCCAAAGCGGGGGGTGGGGCCAACGTCCTGACTTTC
d_call: TRBD1; j_call: TRBJ1-2; clone_size: .; v_call: TRBV29-1; cdr3_aa: CSGGTDHGYTF; cdr3_nt: TGCAGCGGAGGGACAGACCATGGCTACACCTTC
d_call: .; j_call: TRBJ1-2; clone_size: .; v_call: TRBV4-1; cdr3_aa: CASSQGADGYGYTF; cdr3_nt: TGCGCCAGCAGCCAAGGGGCTGACGGCTATGGCTACACCTTC
d_call: .; j_call: TRBJ2-1; clone_size: .; v_call: TRBV2; cdr3_aa: CASSEGGLINREQFF; cdr3_nt: TGTGCCAGCAGTGAAGGCGGGCTCATCAACCGTGAGCAGTTCTTC
d_call: .; j_call: TRBJ1-1; clone_size: few; v_call: TRBV30; cdr3_aa: CAWSGSMGGLNTEAFF; cdr3_nt: TGTGCCTGGAGTGGTTCCATGGGGGGTCTGAACACTGAAGCTTTCTTT
d_call: .; j_call: TRBJ2-1; clone_size: .; v_call: TRBV5-6; cdr3_aa: CASSLPRSGSYNEQLF; cdr3_nt: TGTGCCAGCAGCTTGCCACGGTCGGGTTCATACAATGAGCAGTTGTTC
d_call: TRBD1; j_call: TRBJ2-1; clone_size: few; v_call: TRBV29-1; cdr3_aa: CSVGQGVFGNEQFF; cdr3_nt: TGCAGCGTGGGACAGGGGGTCTTTGGGAATGAGCAGTTCTTC
d_call: .; j_call: TRBJ2-1; clone_size: .; v_call: TRBV12-3/TRBV12-4; cdr3_aa: CASRGPANEQFF; cdr3_nt: TGTGCCAGCAGAGGGCCCGCCAATGAGCAGTTCTTC
d_call: TRBD1; j_call: TRBJ1-1; clone_size: .; v_call: TRBV5-5; cdr3_aa: CASSWSGTVNTEAFF; cdr3_nt: TGTGCCAGCAGCTGGTCCGGGACAGTGAACACTGAAGCTTTCTTT
d_call: TRBD2; j_call: TRBJ2-1; clone_size: .; v_call: TRBV9; cdr3_aa: CASSVYPGGGDEQFF; cdr3_nt: TGTGCCAGCAGCGTATATCCCGGGGGGGGCGATGAGCAGTTCTTC
d_call: .; j_call: TRBJ2-7; clone_size: .; v_call: TRBV6-6; cdr3_aa: CASGLGRGAETRYF; cdr3_nt: TGTGCCAGCGGCCTCGGACGTGGGGCGGAGACCCGGTACTTC
d_call: TRBD1; j_call: TRBJ2-5; clone_size: .; v_call: TRBV20-1; cdr3_aa: CSARDGTGTQETQYF; cdr3_nt: TGCAGTGCTAGAGATGGGACAGGCACCCAAGAGACCCAGTACTTC
d_call: .; j_call: TRBJ1-2; clone_size: few; v_call: TRBV18; cdr3_aa: CASSPRPGEWGYTF; cdr3_nt: TGTGCCAGCTCACCCCGACCGGGGGAGTGGGGCTACACCTTC
d_call: .; j_call: TRBJ2-7; clone_size: .; v_call: TRBV2; cdr3_aa: CASSEMGFHEQYF; cdr3_nt: TGTGCCAGCAGTGAAATGGGGTTCCACGAGCAGTACTTC